Listed below are T cell receptor beta chains from one sample, sequenced in a study of blood T cell repertoires in COVID-19. The repertoire was sequenced with immunoSEQ multiplex PCR; TCRdb's copy has only in-frame clones and lacks some. The sample carries approximately 40,000 clones, approximately 90% recorded once. The sample was peripheral blood. The receptors derive from a man between 60 and 70 years old with COVID-19, enrolled during active disease. CDR3s include the opening cysteine and the closing phenylalanine or tryptophan. The D gene is left open where the match is weak. Clone size is given for some rows only: seen once, a few or many times, or a class if the clone is expanded.

v_call: TRBV13; j_call: TRBJ1-1; d_call: NA; clone_size: NA; cdr3_nt: TGTGCCAGCAGCTTAGCAGGGTTCACTGAAGCTTTCTTT; cdr3_aa: CASSLAGFTEAFF
v_call: TRBV27; j_call: TRBJ1-1; d_call: TRBD1; clone_size: NA; cdr3_nt: TGTGCCAGCAGTACCAGCGGACAGGGGGCCGAAGAAGCTTTCTTT; cdr3_aa: CASSTSGQGAEEAFF
v_call: TRBV2; j_call: TRBJ2-1; d_call: TRBD2; clone_size: NA; cdr3_nt: TGTGCCAGCAGTGTCGGACTAGCGAAAAATGAGCAGTTCTTC; cdr3_aa: CASSVGLAKNEQFF
v_call: TRBV27; j_call: TRBJ2-7; d_call: NA; clone_size: NA; cdr3_nt: TGTGCCAGCAGTTTCGCGACAGCAGACGAGCAGTACTTC; cdr3_aa: CASSFATADEQYF
v_call: TRBV12-3/TRBV12-4; j_call: TRBJ2-1; d_call: NA; clone_size: NA; cdr3_nt: TGTGCCAGCAGTTTAGGAGGGTATGAGCAGTTCTTC; cdr3_aa: CASSLGGYEQFF
v_call: TRBV3-1/TRBV3-2; j_call: TRBJ1-1; d_call: NA; clone_size: NA; cdr3_nt: TGTGCCAGCAGCCCCAACACGGGGAGCGTAGCTTTCTTT; cdr3_aa: CASSPNTGSVAFF
v_call: TRBV7-9; j_call: TRBJ1-1; d_call: TRBD1; clone_size: NA; cdr3_nt: TGTGCCAGCAGCTTAGAACAGGGGGCCCGTGCTTTCTTT; cdr3_aa: CASSLEQGARAFF
v_call: TRBV20-1; j_call: TRBJ1-3; d_call: NA; clone_size: once; cdr3_nt: TGCAGTGCTAGTATTGGGGAGGACACCATATATTTT; cdr3_aa: CSASIGEDTIYF
v_call: TRBV2; j_call: TRBJ2-1; d_call: NA; clone_size: NA; cdr3_nt: TGTGCCAGCAGTGAGAGCGGCCGAGACAATGAGCAGTTCTTC; cdr3_aa: CASSESGRDNEQFF
v_call: TRBV27; j_call: TRBJ2-5; d_call: NA; clone_size: NA; cdr3_nt: TGTGCCAGCAGTTTATTACCCGGGGGTGGGGAGACCCAGTACTTC; cdr3_aa: CASSLLPGGGETQYF
v_call: TRBV6-5; j_call: TRBJ1-4; d_call: NA; clone_size: few; cdr3_nt: TGTGCCAGCATCGGCCAGGGTAGTAATGAAAAACTGTTTTTT; cdr3_aa: CASIGQGSNEKLFF